This TCR beta chain was sequenced for a study of blood T cell repertoires in COVID-19. Original processing methods: Quantification of nucleated cells was approximated via reference gene primer amplification. Libraries were prepared by immunoSEQ multiplex PCR; TCRdb keeps only in-frame clonotypes and omits some of them. V, J and clone size were drawn from that table, and D and trimming were deduced from the DNA. Of 230,000 or so clones in the sample, roughly 80% were seen once. Each participant's cohort was designated according to participant-reported clinical history. Before being deemed recovered, Cohort 3 donors had two negative PCRs, clearance, or symptom resolution. The CDR3 length is 14 residues. The germline CDR1 and CDR2 sequences are LGHDT and YNNKEL (reference sequence). The V end lost 1 base, the J end lost 4 bases, and 9 bases lay between the germline ends.

Material: PBMCs or T cells enriched from blood (not recorded which). The chain is built from TRBV3-1 (or the pseudogene TRBV3-2) and TRBJ2-3; D is perhaps TRBD1 (6 bases). This receptor was taken from a man aged 50 to 60 who had recovered from COVID-19. The DNA of the CDR3 is TGTGCCAGCAGCCAAGGCAGGGGCTCAGATACGCAGTATTTT. Encoded protein: CASSQGRGSDTQYF.